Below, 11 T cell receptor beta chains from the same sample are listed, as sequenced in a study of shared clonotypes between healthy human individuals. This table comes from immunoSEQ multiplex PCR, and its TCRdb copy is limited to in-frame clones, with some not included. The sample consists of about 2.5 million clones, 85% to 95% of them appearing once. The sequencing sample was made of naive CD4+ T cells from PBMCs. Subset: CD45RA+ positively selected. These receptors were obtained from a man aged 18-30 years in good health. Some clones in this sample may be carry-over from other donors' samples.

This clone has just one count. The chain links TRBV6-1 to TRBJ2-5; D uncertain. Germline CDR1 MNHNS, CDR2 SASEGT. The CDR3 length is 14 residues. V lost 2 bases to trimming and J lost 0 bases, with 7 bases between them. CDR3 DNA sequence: TGTGCCAGCAGTGAATCGGCGTACCAAGAGACCCAGTACTTC. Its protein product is CASSESAYQETQYF.

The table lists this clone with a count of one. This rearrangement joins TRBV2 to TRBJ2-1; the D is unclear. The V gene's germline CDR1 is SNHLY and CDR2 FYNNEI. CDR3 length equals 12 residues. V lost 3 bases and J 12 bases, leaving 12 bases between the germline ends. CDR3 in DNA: TGTGCCAGCAGTGATGACGTCCGAGGGCAGTTCTTC. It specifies CASSDDVRGQFF.

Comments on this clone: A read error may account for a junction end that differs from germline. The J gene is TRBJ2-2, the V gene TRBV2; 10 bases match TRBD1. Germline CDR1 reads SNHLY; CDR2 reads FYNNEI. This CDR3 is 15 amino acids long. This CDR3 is CASNEGQGVAGELFF. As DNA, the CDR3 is TGTGCCAGCAATGAAGGACAGGGGGTTGCCGGGGAGCTGTTTTTT.

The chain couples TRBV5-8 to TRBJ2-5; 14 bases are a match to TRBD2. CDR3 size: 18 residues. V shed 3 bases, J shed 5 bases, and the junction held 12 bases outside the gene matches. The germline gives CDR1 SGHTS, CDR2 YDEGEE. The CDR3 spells CASSSGTSGRISHETQYF. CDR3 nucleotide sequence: TGTGCCAGCAGCTCCGGGACTAGCGGGAGAATTTCCCACGAGACCCAGTACTTC.

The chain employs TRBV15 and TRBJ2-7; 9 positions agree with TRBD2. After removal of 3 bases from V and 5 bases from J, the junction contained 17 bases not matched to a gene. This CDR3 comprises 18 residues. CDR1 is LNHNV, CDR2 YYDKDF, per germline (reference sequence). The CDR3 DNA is TGTGCCACCAGCAGGGACGGCGGGGGGGTTCGGGTAACGAACGAGCAGTACTTC. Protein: CATSRDGGGVRVTNEQYF.

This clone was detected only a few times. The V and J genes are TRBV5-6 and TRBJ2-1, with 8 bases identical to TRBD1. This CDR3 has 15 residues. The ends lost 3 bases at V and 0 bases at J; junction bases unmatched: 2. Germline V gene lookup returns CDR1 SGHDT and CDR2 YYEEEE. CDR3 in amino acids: CASSSTGGSYNEQFF. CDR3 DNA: TGTGCCAGCAGCTCAACAGGGGGCTCCTACAATGAGCAGTTCTTC. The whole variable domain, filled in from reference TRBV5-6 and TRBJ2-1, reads DAGVTQSPTHLIKTRGQQVTLRCSPKSGHDTVSWYQQALGQGPQFIFQYYEEEERQRGNFPDRFSGHQFPNYSSELNVNALLLGDSALYLCASSSTGGSYNEQFFGPGTRLTVL.

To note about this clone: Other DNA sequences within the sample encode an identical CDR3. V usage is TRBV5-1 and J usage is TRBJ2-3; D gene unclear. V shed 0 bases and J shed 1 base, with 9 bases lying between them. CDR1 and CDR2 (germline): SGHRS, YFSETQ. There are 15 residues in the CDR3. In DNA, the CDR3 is TGCGCCAGCAGCTTGGATGGTCGTGGCACAGATACGCAGTATTTT. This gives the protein CASSLDGRGTDTQYF.

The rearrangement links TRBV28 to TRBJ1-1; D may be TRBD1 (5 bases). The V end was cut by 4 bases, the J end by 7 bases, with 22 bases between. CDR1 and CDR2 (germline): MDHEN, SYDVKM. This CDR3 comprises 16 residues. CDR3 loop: CASSSQTKTVLFEAFF. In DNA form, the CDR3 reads TGTGCCAGCAGTTCCCAGACAAAGACAGTCCTCTTTGAAGCTTTCTTT.

The CDR3 coding sequence is TGTGCCAGCCGACTTGCGGGAAGCAATCAGCCCCAGCATTTT. Its protein is CASRLAGSNQPQHF. The chain links TRBV28 to TRBJ1-5; unclear D gene. Looked up from germline, CDR1 is MDHEN and CDR2 is SYDVKM. The CDR3 extends over 14 amino acids. V was clipped by 8 bases and J by 1 base, with 12 bases between them.

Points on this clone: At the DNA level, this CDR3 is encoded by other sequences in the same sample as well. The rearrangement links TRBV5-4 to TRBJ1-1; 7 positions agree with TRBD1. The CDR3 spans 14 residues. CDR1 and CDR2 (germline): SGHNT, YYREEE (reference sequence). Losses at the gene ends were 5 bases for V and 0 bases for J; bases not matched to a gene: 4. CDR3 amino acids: CASSPGQMNTEAFF. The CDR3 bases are TGTGCCAGCAGTCCGGGACAGATGAACACTGAAGCTTTCTTT.

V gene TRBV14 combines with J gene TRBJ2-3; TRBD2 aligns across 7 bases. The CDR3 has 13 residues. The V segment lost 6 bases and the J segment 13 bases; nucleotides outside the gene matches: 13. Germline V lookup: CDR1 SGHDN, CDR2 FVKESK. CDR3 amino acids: CASRESAGRAEYF. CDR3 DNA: TGTGCCAGCAGGGAATCAGCGGGGCGCGCAGAGTATTTT. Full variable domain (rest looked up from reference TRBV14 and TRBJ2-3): EAGVTQFPSHSVIEKGQTVTLRCDPISGHDNLYWYRRVMGKEIKFLLHFVKESKQDESGMPNNRFLAERTGGTYSTLKVQPAELEDSGVYFCASRESAGRAEYFGPGTRLTVL.